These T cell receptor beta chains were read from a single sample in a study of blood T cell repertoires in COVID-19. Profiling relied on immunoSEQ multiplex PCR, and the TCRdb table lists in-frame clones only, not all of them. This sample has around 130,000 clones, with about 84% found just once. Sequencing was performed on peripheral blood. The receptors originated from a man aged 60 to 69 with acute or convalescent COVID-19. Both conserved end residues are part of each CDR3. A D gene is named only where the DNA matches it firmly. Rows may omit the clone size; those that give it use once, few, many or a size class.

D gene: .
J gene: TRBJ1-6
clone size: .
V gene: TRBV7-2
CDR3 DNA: TGTGCCAGCAGCCCATCACTTACTTCACCCCTCCACTTT
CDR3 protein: CASSPSLTSPLHF

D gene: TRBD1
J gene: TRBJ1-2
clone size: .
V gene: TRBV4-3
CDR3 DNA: TGCGCCAGCAGCCAAGAGGGTCTCGGGGACAGCTATGGCTACACCTTC
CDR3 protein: CASSQEGLGDSYGYTF

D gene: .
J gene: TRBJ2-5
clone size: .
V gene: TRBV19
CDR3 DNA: TGTGCCAGTAGCCTTGAGGAGACCCAGTACTTC
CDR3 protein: CASSLEETQYF

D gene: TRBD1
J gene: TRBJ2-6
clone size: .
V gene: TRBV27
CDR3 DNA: TGTGCCAGCAGACAGGGGGCTGGGGCCAACGTCCTGACTTTC
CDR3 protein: CASRQGAGANVLTF

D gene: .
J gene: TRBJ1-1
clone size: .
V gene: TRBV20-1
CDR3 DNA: TGCAGTGCCCTTGGGGGGACTGGGGGTTTCTTT
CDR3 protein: CSALGGTGGFF

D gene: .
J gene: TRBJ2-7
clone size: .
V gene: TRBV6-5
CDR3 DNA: TGTGCCAGCAGTTACTCGAGGGGAGGCTACGAGCAGTACTTC
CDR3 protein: CASSYSRGGYEQYF

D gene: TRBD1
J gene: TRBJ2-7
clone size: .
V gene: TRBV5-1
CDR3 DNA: TGCGCCAGCAGCTCGGGACAGGGAGAAGCGATAGGGGAGCAGTACTTC
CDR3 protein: CASSSGQGEAIGEQYF

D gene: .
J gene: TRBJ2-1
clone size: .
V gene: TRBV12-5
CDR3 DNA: TGTGCTAGTGGTTTGGGTCCCCGGGATGAGCAGTTCTTC
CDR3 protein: CASGLGPRDEQFF

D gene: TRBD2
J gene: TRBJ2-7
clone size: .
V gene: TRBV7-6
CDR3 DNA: TGTGCCAGCAGCTTTACGAGGGGGCGGGAGGGAACCTACGAGCAGTACTTC
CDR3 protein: CASSFTRGREGTYEQYF

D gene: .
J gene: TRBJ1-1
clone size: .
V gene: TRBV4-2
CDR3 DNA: TGTGCCAGCAGCCTTTCACCGGGACAGAACACTGAAGCTTTCTTT
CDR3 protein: CASSLSPGQNTEAFF

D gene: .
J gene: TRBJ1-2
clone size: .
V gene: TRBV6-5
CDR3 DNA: TGTGCCAGCAGTCTACGGGGGGGGGCCTGGGGCTACACCTTC
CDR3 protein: CASSLRGGAWGYTF

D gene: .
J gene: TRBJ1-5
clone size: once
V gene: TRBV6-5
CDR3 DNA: TGTGCCGGTCGGCGGGGTCCGGGAAGCAATCAGCCCCAGCATTTT
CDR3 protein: CAGRRGPGSNQPQHF

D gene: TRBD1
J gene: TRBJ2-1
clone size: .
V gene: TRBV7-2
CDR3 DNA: TGTGCCAGCAGCCAGGGGGTGGGAAGGAATGAGCAGTTCTTC
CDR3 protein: CASSQGVGRNEQFF

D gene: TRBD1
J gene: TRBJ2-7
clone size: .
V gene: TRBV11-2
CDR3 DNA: TGTGCCAGCAGCTTAGGGGGACAGGGGCAGGGCGAGCAGTACTTC
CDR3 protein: CASSLGGQGQGEQYF

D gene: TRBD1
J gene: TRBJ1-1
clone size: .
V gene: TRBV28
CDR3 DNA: TGTGCCAGCAGTTATATCTCAGGGGGCAAGGGAAACACTGAAGCTTTCTTT
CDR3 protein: CASSYISGGKGNTEAFF

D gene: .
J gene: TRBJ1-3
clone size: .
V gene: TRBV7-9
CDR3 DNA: TGTGCCAGCACCTCAGCGGTCGCCTCTGGAAACACCATATATTTT
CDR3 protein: CASTSAVASGNTIYF

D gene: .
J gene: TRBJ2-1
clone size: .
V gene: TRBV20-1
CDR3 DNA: TGCAGTGCTTACAACGGGAATGAGCAGTTCTTC
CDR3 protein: CSAYNGNEQFF

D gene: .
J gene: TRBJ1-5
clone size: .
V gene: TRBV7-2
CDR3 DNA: TGTGCCAGCAGCTTGGCCGCCGGGGGCAATCAGCCCCAGCATTTT
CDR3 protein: CASSLAAGGNQPQHF

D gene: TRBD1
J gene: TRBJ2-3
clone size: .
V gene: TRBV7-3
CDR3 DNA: TGTGCCAGCAGCTTGACAGGGGGCCTCACAGATACGCAGTATTTT
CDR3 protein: CASSLTGGLTDTQYF

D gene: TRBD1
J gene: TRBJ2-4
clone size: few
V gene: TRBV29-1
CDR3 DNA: TGCAGCGTCCGTACCGGGACAGGGGGAAACATTCAGTACTTC
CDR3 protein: CSVRTGTGGNIQYF

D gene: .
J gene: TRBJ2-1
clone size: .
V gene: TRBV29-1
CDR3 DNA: TGCAGCGCTTTTCTGGGGGCGGGCTCCTACAATGAGCAGTTCTTC
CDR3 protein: CSAFLGAGSYNEQFF

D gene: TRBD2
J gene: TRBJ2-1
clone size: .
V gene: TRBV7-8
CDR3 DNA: TGTGCCAGCAGCTTAGTAGGACTAGCCTCCGGTGAGCAGTTCTTC
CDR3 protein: CASSLVGLASGEQFF

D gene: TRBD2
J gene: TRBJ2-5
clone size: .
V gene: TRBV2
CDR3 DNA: TGTGCCAGCAGTCCCGGGACTAGCGGGACCCTGGGGACCCAGTACTTC
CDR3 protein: CASSPGTSGTLGTQYF

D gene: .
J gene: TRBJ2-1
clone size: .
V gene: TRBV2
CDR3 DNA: TGTGCCAGCACGTCTAATTTAGTCTACAATGAGCAGTTCTTC
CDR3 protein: CASTSNLVYNEQFF

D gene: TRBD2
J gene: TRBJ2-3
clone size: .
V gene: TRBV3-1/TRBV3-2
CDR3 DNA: TGTGCCAGCAGTCAACTAGCGGGACTTCGAGTAAGCACAGATACGCAGTATTTT
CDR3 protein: CASSQLAGLRVSTDTQYF

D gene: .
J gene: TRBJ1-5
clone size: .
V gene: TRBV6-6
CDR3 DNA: TGTGCCAGCACGTTTTCTGATCAGCCCCAGCATTTT
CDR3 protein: CASTFSDQPQHF

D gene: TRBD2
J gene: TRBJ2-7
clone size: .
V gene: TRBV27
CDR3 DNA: TGTGCCAGCAGTGTTGGACTAGCGGGAGTCTACGAGCAGTACTTC
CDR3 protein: CASSVGLAGVYEQYF

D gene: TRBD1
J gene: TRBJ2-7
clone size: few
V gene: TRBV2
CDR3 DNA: TGTGCCAGCAACCTGCGGACAGGGGGGTACGAGCAGTACTTC
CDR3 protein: CASNLRTGGYEQYF